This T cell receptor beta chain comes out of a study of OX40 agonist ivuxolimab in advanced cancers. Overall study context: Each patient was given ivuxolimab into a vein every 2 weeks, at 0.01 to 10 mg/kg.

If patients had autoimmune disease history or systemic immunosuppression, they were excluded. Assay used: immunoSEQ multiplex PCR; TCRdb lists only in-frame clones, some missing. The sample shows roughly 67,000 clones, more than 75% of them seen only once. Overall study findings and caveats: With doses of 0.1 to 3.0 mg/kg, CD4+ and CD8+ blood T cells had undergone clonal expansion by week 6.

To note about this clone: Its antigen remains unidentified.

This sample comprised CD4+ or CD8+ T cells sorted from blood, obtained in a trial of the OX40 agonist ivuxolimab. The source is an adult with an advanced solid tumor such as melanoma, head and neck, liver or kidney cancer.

DNA for the CDR3: TGTGCCATCAGTGAGTCTTCGGGGACAGGTATCATGTCGGGCATTCAGTACTTC. It translates to CAISESSGTGIMSGIQYF. The chain uses TRBV10-3 and TRBJ2-4, with TRBD1 matching over 8 bases. The V and J ends lost 0 bases and 9 bases, in that order; junction bases with no gene match: 16. The CDR3 loop spans 18 amino acids. CDR1 and CDR2 (germline): ENHRY, SYGVKD.